This TCR beta chain was documented in a study of T cells after yellow fever vaccination. This clonotype was detected only a few times. TCRdb redid the calling of the 5' RACE reads with MiXCR, one entry per CDR3 protein. Here the sample spans under 500,000 distinct CDR3 sequences, around 19% being singletons. There are 14 residues in the CDR3. V lost 2 bases, J lost 0 bases, and 7 bases lay in between. The germline CDR1 and CDR2 sequences are MDHEN and SYDVKM. The source material was PBMCs, sampled before the yellow fever booster vaccination. The TCR comes from a man in his late teens or twenties who received the YFV17D yellow fever vaccine. The chain is built from TRBV28 and TRBJ1-2; D gene unclear. DNA of the CDR3: TGTGCCAGCAGTTTAAGGGCTACTAACTATGGCTACACCTTC. Translating gives CASSLRATNYGYTF.